Listed below are T cell receptor beta chains from one sample, sequenced in a study of T cell changes during pregnancy in multiple sclerosis. The data were produced by immunoSEQ multiplex PCR, yet TCRdb's version contains in-frame clones alone and is incomplete. The table lists tens of thousands of clones, almost 95% of them singletons, with 0.85% in the top ten. The source was peripheral blood, collected in the first trimester of pregnancy. These receptors all come from a female donor with multiple sclerosis, enrolled in a pregnancy study. CDR3s leave out the opening cysteine and the closing phenylalanine or tryptophan.

>TRBV4-3|TRBJ2-6
ASSQDSGAGANVLT
>TRBV28|TRBJ1-2
ASTSGTGLHGYT
>TRBV9|TRBJ2-2
ASSEGGTGELF
>TRBV19|TRBJ2-3
ASSVGGTQY
>TRBV4-3|TRBJ1-3
ASSQARAASGNTIY
>TRBV7-2|TRBJ1-6
ASSRGERPNNSPLH
>TRBV5-6|TRBJ1-1
ASSLSAAGEAF
>TRBV5-6|TRBJ2-1
ASSLGLAGNEQF
>TRBV27|TRBJ1-2
ASSLSSTGYGYT
>TRBV18|TRBJ2-1
ASSPTLYNEQF
>TRBV9|TRBJ1-4
ASSVGVGGAEKLF
>TRBV11-3|TRBJ2-1
ASSLGLAGYEQF
>TRBV27|TRBJ2-5
ASSGLAGEQETQY
>TRBV7-7|TRBJ2-1
ASSPLAGDRGEQF
>TRBV27|TRBJ1-4
AVRLGDRGEKLF
>TRBV9|TRBJ2-7
ASSVAGQDYEQY
>TRBV18|TRBJ1-3
ASSPGRSGNTIY
>TRBV15|TRBJ2-5
ATSRGISGGWETQY
>TRBV7-3|TRBJ2-1
ASSLGGAGTYNEQF
>TRBV7-2|TRBJ2-2
ASSPDERTGELF
>TRBV19|TRBJ1-5
ASSLPRGNQPQH
>TRBV11-1|TRBJ1-1
ASSRKAGGTEAF
>TRBV10-2|TRBJ1-3
ASSPTGFSGNTIY
>TRBV27|TRBJ1-2
ASKTPGAAGGYT
>TRBV7-9|TRBJ1-1
ASSLFTGQGSTEAF
>TRBV25-1|TRBJ1-2
ASSAPGAGNYGYT
>TRBV6-5|TRBJ2-7
ASSIAGGYEQY
>TRBV10-1|TRBJ2-6
ASSTQRLKPGHESSGANVLT
>TRBV13|TRBJ1-4
ASSSNRGAATNEKLF
>TRBV7-9|TRBJ2-7
ASSWTGVAPLDEQY
>TRBV9|TRBJ2-5
ASSASGGRETQY
>TRBV7-2|TRBJ2-5
ASSLGLAAFGTQY
>TRBV10-2|TRBJ1-2
ASSASGQGAPLYGYT
>TRBV5-5|TRBJ2-5
ASSLERTSGGLH
>TRBV7-8|TRBJ2-1
ASRGGDNEQF
>TRBV7-9|TRBJ1-2
ASSLSTGTGGAGYT
>TRBV4-3|TRBJ2-3
ASSQDLLWRGATDTQY
>TRBV9|TRBJ1-6
ASSVTDSNSPLH
>TRBV7-9|TRBJ2-7
ASSLVGGLAGDEQY
>TRBV18|TRBJ2-3
ASSPTGGGLADTQY
>TRBV7-3|TRBJ1-1
ASSLIGRLNTEAF
>TRBV11-2|TRBJ1-1
ASSFRDRGGTF
>TRBV5-5|TRBJ1-5
ASRAGVYQPQH
>TRBV7-6|TRBJ2-1
ASSLDGTGTDEQF
>TRBV9|TRBJ1-4
ASSVGGRNEKLF
>TRBV6-6|TRBJ2-3
ASSPSRPGTDTQY
>TRBV7-3|TRBJ1-1
ASSSSGGVNTEAF
>TRBV7-9|TRBJ1-2
ASRDGQGARYT
>TRBV10-3|TRBJ2-2
ATAGQGAGELF
>TRBV19|TRBJ1-5
ASSRLGQGQGVYSNQPQH
>TRBV6-5|TRBJ1-2
ASTGGDSVYGYT
>TRBV18|TRBJ2-7
ASSPSGEQY
>TRBV6-4|TRBJ2-1
ASSAGQGAFNEQF
>TRBV5-1|TRBJ2-2
ASSVTGTSGDTGELF